The 7 T cell receptor beta chains presented below share a single source sample, sequenced in a study of PD-L1 blockade in urothelial cancer. Repertoires were generated with immunoSEQ multiplex PCR, while TCRdb's copy carries only in-frame clones and drops some. This table has tens of thousands of clones, 75% to 90% appearing once. The time point was: pretreatment peripheral blood. The material was PBMCs, obtained around atezolizumab (anti-PD-L1) treatment. These receptors were obtained from a man aged 60-69 years with urothelial cancer.

This chain connects TRBV10-3 to TRBJ2-7; TRBD2 agrees at 15 bases. The CDR3 totals 15 residues. The germline V gene has CDR1 ENHRY and CDR2 SYGVKD. V was pared by 4 bases and J by 4 bases, with 2 bases of the junction left unmatched. The CDR3 sequence is CAISGGTSGRYEQYF. Here the CDR3 DNA reads TGTGCCATCAGTGGGGGGACTAGCGGGAGGTACGAGCAGTACTTC.

The CDR3 bases are TGTGCCAGCGGGATAGCGAAGACAGGGAAAAACATTCAGTACTTC. Translation gives CASGIAKTGKNIQYF. The chain employs TRBV7-2 and TRBJ2-4; 7 nucleotides line up with TRBD1. The CDR3 is 15 amino acids. The V gene's germline CDR1 is SGHTA and CDR2 FQGNSA. V was clipped by 8 bases and J by 4 bases; unmatched bases: 11.

J is TRBJ2-2 and V is TRBV2; TRBD1 is a possible D gene (5 bases). The V and J ends lost 4 bases and 7 bases respectively, with 13 bases between them. The length of the CDR3 is 14 residues. Germline V gene data show CDR1 as SNHLY and CDR2 as FYNNEI. The CDR3 DNA is TGTGCCAGCAGTGGGTTAGGGGTGGACGGGGAGCTGTTTTTT. Translation gives CASSGLGVDGELFF.

The chain carries TRBV4-3 and TRBJ2-7, with 8 bases aligning to TRBD2. The CDR3 totals 14 residues. Germline trimming cut 1 base from V and 7 bases from J; bases unmatched to any gene: 6. Germline CDR1 is LGHNA and CDR2 is YSLEER. CDR3 nucleotides: TGCGCCAGCAGCCAAGGACTAGCGCCTTTAGAGCAGTACTTC. It translates to CASSQGLAPLEQYF.

The rearrangement links TRBV6-4 to TRBJ1-2, with TRBD1 as a possible D gene (5 bases). The CDR3 spans 16 residues. V dropped 0 bases and J dropped 0 bases, with 11 bases sitting between them. Germline V CDR1 and CDR2: MRHNA, SNTAGT. The CDR3 bases are TGTGCCAGCAGTGACTCGTACCCAGGGCCTAACTATGGCTACACCTTC. Translated: CASSDSYPGPNYGYTF.

The chain recombines TRBV11-3 with TRBJ2-1; tentative D call: TRBD1 (6 bases). With 3 bases removed from V and 7 bases from J, the gap between germline ends came to 10 bases. The CDR3 contains 13 residues. Germline V CDR1 and CDR2: SGHNT, YENEEA. CDR3 nucleotide sequence: TGTGCCAGCAGCTTTTCGAGGGGGAATGAGCAGTTCTTC. This codes for CASSFSRGNEQFF.

V is TRBV27 and J is TRBJ1-1; no firm D call. Trimming stripped 8 bases from V and 4 bases from J, with 14 bases between. The CDR3 loop spans 13 amino acids. Looked up from germline, CDR1 is MNHEY and CDR2 is SMNVEV (reference sequence). CDR3 sequence reads: CASLSPWSTEAFF. The CDR3 coding sequence is TGTGCCAGCCTGAGTCCATGGTCCACTGAAGCTTTCTTT.